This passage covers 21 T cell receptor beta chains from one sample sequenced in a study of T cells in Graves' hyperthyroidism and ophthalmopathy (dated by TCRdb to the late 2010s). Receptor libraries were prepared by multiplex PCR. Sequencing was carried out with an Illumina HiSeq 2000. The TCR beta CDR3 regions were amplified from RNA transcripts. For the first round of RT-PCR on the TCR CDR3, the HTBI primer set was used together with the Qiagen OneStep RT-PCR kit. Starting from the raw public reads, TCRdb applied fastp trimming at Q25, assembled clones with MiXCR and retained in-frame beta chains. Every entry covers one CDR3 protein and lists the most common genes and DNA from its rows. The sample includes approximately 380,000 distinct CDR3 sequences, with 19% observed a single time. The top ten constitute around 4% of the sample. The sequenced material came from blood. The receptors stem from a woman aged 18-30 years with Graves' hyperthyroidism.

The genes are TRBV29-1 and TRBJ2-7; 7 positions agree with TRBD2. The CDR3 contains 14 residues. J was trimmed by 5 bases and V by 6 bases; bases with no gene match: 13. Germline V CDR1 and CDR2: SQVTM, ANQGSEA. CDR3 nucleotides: TGCAGCGTCATCCCCCTGGGGAGCGGGGACGAGCAGTACTTC. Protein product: CSVIPLGSGDEQYF.

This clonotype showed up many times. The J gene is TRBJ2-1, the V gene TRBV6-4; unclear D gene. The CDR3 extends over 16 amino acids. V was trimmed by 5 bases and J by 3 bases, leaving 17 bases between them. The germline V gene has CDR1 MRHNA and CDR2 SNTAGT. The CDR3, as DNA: TGTGCCAGCAGTCCATCGGGCTTGGTGGACTACAATGAGCAGTTCTTC. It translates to CASSPSGLVDYNEQFF.

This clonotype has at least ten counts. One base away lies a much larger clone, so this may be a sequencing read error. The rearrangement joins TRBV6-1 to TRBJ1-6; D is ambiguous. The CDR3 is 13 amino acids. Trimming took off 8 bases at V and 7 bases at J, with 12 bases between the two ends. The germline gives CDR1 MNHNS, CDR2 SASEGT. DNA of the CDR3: TGTGCCAGCCTTCCTAGGGAGAATTCACCCCTCCACTTT. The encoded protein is CASLPRENSPLHF.

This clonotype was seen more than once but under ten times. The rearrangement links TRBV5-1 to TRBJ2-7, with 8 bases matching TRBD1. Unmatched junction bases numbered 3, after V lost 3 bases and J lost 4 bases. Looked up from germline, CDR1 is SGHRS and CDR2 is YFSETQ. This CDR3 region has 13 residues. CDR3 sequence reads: CASSWTGQYEQYF. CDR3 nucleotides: TGCGCCAGCAGCTGGACAGGGCAGTACGAGCAGTACTTC.

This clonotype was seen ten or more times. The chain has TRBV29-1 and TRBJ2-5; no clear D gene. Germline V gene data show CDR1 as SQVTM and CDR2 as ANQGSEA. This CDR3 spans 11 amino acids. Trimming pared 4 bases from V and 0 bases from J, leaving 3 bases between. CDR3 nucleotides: TGCAGCGTTGTACACCAAGAGACCCAGTACTTC. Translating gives CSVVHQETQYF.

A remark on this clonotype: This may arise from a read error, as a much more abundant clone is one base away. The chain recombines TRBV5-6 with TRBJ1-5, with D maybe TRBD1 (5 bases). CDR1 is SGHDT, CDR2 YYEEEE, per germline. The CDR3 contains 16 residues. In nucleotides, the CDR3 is TGTACCAGCAGCTTGGGACCCCCCACCACCTTCCAGCGCCAGCATTTT. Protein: CTSSLGPPTTFQRQHF.

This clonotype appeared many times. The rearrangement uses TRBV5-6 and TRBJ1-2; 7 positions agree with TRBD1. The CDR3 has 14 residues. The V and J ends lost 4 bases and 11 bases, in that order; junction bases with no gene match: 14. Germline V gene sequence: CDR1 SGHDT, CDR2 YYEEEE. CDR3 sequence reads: CASSLPDRAGRYTF. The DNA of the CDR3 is TGTGCCAGCAGCCTACCCGACAGGGCGGGGAGGTACACCTTC.

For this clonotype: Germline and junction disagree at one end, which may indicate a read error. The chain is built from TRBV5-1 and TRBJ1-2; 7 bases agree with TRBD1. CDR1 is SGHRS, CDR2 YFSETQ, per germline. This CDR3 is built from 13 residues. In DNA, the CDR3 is TGTGCCAGCAGCTGGGACAGACACTATGGCTACACCTTC. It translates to CASSWDRHYGYTF.

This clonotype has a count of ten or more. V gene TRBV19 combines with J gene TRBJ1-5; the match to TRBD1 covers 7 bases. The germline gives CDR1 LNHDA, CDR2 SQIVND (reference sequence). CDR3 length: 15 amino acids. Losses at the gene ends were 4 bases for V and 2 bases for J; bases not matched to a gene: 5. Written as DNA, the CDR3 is TGTGCCAGTAGTACCCCCGGACAGGGCAATCAGCCCCAGCATTTT. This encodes CASSTPGQGNQPQHF.

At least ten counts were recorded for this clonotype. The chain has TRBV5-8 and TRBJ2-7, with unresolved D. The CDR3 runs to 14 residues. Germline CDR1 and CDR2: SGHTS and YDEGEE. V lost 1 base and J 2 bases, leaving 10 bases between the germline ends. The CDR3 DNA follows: TGTGCCAGCAGCTTGAACGCCCAAACCTACGAGCAGTACTTC. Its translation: CASSLNAQTYEQYF.

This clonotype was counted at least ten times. CDR3 loop: CASSLTGGRGYTF. The DNA of the CDR3 is TGTGCCAGCAGCTTAACGGGGGGCCGTGGCTACACCTTC. The chain uses TRBV7-3 and TRBJ1-2; D possibly corresponds to TRBD1 (6 bases). V was cut by 0 bases and J by 7 bases, with 9 bases left in between. Germline V gene data show CDR1 as SGHTA and CDR2 as FQGTGA. The CDR3 totals 13 residues.

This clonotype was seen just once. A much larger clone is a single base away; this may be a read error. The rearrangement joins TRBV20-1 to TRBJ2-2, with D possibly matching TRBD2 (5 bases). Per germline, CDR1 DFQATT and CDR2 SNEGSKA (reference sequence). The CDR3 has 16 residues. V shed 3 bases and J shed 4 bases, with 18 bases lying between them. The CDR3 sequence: CSARGFGHRGTGELFF. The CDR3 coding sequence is TGCAGTGCTAGGGGTTTCGGGCACCGGGGCACCGGGGAGCTGTTTTTT.

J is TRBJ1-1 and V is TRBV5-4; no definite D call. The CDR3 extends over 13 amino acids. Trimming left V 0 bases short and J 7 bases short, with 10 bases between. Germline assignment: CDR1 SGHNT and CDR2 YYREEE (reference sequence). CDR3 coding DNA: TGTGCCAGCAGCTTGGGGGTAGGGCTTGAAGCTTTCTTT. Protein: CASSLGVGLEAFF.

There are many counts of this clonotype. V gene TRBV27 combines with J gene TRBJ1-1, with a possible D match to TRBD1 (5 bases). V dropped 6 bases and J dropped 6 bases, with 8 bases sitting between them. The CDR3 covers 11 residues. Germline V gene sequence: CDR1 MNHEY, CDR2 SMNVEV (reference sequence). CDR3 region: CASSGRAEAFF. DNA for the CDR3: TGTGCCAGCAGCGGCAGGGCTGAAGCTTTCTTT.

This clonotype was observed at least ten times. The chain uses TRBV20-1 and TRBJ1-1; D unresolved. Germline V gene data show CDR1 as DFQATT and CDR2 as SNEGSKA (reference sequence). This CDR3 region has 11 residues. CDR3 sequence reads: CSVWLNTEAFF. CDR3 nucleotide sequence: TGCAGCGTCTGGTTGAACACTGAAGCTTTCTTT.

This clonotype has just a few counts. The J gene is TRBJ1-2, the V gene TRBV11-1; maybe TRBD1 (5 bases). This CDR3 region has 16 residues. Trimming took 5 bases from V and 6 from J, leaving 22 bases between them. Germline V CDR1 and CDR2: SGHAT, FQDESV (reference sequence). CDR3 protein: CASSRVLGTDSDGYTF. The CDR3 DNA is TGTGCCAGCAGCCGCGTTCTCGGGACGGATTCTGATGGCTACACCTTC. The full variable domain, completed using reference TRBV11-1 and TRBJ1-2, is EAEVAQSPRYKITEKSQAVAFWCDPISGHATLYWYRQILGQGPELLVQFQDESVVDDSQLPKDRFSAERLKGVDSTLKIQPAELGDSAMYLCASSRVLGTDSDGYTFGSGTRLTVV.

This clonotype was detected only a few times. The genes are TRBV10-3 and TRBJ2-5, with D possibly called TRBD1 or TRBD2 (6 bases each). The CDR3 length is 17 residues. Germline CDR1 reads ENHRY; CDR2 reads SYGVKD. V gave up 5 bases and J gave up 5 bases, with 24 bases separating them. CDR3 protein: CAISPREGGTTGETQYF. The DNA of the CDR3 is TGTGCCATCAGTCCTCGTGAAGGGGGGACAACAGGGGAGACCCAGTACTTC.

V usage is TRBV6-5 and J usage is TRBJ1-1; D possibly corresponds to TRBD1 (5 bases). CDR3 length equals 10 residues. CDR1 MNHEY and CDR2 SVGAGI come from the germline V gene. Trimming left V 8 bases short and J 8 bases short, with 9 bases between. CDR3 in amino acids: CASGNREAFF. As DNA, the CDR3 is TGTGCCAGCGGCAACAGGGAAGCTTTCTTT.

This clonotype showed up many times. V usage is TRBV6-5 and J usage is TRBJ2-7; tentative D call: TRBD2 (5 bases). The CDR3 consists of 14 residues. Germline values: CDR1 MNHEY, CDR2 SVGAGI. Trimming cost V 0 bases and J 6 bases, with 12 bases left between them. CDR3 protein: CASSYSDSAGEQYF. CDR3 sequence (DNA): TGTGCCAGCAGTTACTCGGACTCGGCGGGCGAGCAGTACTTC.

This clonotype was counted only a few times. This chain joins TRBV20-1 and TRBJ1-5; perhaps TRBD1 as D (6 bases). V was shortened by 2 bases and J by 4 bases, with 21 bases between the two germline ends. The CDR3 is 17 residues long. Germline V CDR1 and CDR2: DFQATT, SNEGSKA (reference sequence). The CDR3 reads CSARYPYRVSGNQPQHF. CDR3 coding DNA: TGCAGTGCTAGATATCCGTACAGGGTCTCTGGGAATCAGCCCCAGCATTTT.

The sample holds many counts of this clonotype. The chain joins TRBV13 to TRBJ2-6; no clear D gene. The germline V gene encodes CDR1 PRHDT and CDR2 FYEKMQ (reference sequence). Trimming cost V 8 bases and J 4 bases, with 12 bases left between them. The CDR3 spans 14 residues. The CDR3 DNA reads TGTGCCAGCGCCGGCCTGGCGGGGGCCAACGTCCTGACTTTC. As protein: CASAGLAGANVLTF.